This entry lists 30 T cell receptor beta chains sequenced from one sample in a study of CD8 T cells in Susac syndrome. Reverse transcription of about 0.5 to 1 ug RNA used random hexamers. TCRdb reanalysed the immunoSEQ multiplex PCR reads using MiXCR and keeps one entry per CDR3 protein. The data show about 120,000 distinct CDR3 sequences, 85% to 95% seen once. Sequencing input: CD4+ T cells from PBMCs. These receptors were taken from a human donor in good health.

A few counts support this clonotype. DNA for the CDR3: TGTGCCAGCAGCCGTACTTCCGGGGAGCTGTTTTTT. This sequence encodes CASSRTSGELFF. The V gene is TRBV3-1, the J gene TRBJ2-2; D ambiguous. The CDR3 has 12 amino acids. Trimming took off 4 bases at V and 6 bases at J, with 6 bases between the two ends. Germline values: CDR1 LGHDT, CDR2 YNNKEL (reference sequence).

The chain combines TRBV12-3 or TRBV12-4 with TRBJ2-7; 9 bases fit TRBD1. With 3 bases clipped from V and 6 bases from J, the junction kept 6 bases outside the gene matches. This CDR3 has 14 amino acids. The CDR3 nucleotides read TGTGCCAGCAGTTTGGCACAGGGGGCCCTCGAGCAGTACTTC. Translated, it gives CASSLAQGALEQYF.

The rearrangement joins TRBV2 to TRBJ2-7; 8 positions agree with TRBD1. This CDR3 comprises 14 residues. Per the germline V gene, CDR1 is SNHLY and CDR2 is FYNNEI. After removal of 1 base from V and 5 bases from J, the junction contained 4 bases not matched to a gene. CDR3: CASSEGWTGNEQYF. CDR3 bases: TGTGCCAGCAGTGAAGGCTGGACAGGGAACGAGCAGTACTTC. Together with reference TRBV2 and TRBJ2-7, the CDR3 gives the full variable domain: EPEVTQTPSHQVTQMGQEVILRCVPISNHLYFYWYRQILGQKVEFLVSFYNNEISEKSEIFDDQFSVERPDGSNFTLKIRSTKLEDSAMYFCASSEGWTGNEQYFGPGTRLTVT.

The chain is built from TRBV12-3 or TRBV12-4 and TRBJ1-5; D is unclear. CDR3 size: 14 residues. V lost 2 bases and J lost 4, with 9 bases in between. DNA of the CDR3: TGTGCCAGCAGTTTAAGACCAGATAATCAGCCCCAGCATTTT. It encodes CASSLRPDNQPQHF.

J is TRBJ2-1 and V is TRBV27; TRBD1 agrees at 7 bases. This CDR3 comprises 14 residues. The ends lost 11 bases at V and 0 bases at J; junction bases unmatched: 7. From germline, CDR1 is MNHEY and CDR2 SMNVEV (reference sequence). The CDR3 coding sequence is TGTGCCGTAGTACAGGGGAGCTCCTACAATGAGCAGTTCTTC. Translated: CAVVQGSSYNEQFF.

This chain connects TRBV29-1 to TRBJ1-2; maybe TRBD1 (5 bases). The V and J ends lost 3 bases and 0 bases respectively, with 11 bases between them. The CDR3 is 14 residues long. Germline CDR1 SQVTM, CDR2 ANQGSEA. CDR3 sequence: CSVEHRGTNYGYTF. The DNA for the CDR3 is TGCAGCGTTGAGCATCGGGGGACTAACTATGGCTACACCTTC.

CDR3 nucleotides: TGTGCCAGCAGCACGGACAGTAGCTACAATGAGCAGTTCTTC. This codes for CASSTDSSYNEQFF. This chain uses TRBV7-2 with TRBJ2-1, with a weak D call TRBD1 (6 bases). Trimming took 5 bases from V and 3 from J, leaving 11 bases between them. Germline assignment: CDR1 SGHTA and CDR2 FQGNSA. This CDR3 spans 14 amino acids.

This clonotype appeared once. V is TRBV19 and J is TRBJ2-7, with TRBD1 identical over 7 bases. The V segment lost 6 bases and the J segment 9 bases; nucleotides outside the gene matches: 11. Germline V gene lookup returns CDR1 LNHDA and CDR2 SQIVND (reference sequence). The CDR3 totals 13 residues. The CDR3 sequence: CASSPTGTVRQYF. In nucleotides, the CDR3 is TGTGCCAGTAGCCCGACCGGGACAGTTCGGCAGTACTTC.

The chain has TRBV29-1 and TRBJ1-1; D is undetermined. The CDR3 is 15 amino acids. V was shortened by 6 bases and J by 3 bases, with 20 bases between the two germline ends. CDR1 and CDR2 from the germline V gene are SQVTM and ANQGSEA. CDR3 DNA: TGCAGCGTCAGCCACCGGGTCCTAAGGGACACTGAAGCTTTCTTT. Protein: CSVSHRVLRDTEAFF. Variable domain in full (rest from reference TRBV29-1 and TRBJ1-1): SAVISQKPSRDICQRGTSLTIQCQVDSQVTMMFWYRQQPGQSLTLIATANQGSEATYESGFVIDKFPISRPNLTFSTLTVSNMSPEDSSIYLCSVSHRVLRDTEAFFGQGTRLTVV.

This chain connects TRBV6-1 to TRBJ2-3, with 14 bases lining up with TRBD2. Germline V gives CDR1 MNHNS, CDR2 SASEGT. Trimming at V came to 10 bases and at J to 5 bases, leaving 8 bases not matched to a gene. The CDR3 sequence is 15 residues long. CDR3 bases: TGTGCCACCAAGGAGGGACTAGCGGGAGTAGATACGCAGTATTTT. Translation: CATKEGLAGVDTQYF.

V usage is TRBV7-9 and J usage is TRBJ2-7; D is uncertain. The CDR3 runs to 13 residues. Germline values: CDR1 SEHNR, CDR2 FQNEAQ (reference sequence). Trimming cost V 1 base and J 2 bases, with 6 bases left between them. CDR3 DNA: TGTGCCAGCAGCTTAGACCAGACCTACGAGCAGTACTTC. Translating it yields CASSLDQTYEQYF.

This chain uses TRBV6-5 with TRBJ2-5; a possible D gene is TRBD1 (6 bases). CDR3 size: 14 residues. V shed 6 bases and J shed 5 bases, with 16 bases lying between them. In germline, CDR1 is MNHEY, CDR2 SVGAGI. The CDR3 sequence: CASSPDSQGETQYF. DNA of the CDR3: TGTGCCAGCAGCCCGGACAGTCAGGGGGAGACCCAGTACTTC.

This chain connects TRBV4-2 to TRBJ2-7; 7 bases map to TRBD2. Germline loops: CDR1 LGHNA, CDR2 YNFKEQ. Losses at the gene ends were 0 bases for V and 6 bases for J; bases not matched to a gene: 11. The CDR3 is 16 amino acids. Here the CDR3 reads CASSQDLGRGFGEQYF. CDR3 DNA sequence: TGTGCCAGCAGCCAAGATCTTGGGCGGGGGTTCGGCGAGCAGTACTTC.

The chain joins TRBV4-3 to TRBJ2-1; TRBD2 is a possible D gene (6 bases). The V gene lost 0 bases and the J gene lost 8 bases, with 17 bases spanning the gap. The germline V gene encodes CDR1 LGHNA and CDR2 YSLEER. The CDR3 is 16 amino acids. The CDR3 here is CASSQEGTGVGDEQFF. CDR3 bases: TGCGCCAGCAGCCAAGAAGGAACGGGGGTAGGGGATGAGCAGTTCTTC.

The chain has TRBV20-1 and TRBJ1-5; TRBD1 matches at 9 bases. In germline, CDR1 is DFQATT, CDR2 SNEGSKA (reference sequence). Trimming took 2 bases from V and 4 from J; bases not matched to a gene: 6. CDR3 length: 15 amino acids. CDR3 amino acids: CSARPGQGGNQPQHF. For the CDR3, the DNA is TGCAGTGCTAGACCGGGACAGGGAGGGAATCAGCCCCAGCATTTT.

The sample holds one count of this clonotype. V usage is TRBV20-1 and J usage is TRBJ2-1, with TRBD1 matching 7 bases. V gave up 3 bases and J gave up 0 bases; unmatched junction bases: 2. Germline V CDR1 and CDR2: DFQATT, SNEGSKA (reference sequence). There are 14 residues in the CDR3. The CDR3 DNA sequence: TGCAGTGCTAGTCACAGGGGCTCCTACAATGAGCAGTTCTTC. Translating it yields CSASHRGSYNEQFF.

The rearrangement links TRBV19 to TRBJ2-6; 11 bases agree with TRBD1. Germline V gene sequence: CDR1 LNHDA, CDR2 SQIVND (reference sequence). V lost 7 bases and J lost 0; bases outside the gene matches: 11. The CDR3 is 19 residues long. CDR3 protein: CASTPGLGQGVSGANVLTF. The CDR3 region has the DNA TGTGCCAGTACCCCGGGATTGGGACAGGGGGTCTCTGGGGCCAACGTCCTGACTTTC.

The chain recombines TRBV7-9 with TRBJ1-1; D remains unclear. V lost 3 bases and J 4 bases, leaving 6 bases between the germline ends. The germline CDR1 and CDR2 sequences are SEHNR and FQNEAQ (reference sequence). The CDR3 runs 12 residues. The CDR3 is CASSFGSTEAFF. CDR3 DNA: TGTGCCAGCAGCTTTGGTTCCACTGAAGCTTTCTTT.

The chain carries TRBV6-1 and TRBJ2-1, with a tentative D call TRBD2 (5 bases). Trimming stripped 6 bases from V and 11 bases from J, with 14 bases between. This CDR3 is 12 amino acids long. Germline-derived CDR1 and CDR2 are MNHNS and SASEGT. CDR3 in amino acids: CASSASGNQQFF. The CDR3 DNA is TGTGCCAGCAGCGCGTCGGGGAACCAGCAGTTCTTC.

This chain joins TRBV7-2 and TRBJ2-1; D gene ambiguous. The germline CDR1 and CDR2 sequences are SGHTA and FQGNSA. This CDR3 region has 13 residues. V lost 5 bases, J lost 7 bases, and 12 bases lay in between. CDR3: CASSPRVWNEQFF. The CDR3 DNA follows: TGTGCCAGCAGCCCCCGGGTGTGGAATGAGCAGTTCTTC.

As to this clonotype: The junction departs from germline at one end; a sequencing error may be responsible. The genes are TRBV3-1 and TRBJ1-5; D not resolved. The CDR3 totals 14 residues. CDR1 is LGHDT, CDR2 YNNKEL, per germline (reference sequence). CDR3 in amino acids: CASSGASGNQPQHF. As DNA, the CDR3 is TGTGCCAGCAGCGGAGCTTCTGGCAACCAGCCCCAGCATTTT.

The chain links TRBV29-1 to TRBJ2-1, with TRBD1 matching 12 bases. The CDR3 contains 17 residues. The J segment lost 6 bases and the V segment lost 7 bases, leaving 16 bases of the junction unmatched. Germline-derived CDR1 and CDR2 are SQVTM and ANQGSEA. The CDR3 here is CSALNRDRGRGGNEQFF. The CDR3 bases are TGCAGCGCATTAAACCGGGACAGGGGGCGAGGTGGCAATGAGCAGTTCTTC.

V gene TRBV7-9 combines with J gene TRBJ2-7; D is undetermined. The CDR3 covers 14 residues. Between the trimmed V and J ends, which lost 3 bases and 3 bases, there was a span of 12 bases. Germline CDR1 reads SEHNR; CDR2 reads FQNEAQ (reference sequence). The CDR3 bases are TGTGCCAGCAGCTTCAGGCAGACTCACTACGAGCAGTACTTC. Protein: CASSFRQTHYEQYF.

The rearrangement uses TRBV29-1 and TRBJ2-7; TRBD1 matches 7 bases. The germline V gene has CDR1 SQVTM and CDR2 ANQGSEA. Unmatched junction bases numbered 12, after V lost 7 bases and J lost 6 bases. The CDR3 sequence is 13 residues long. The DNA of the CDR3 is TGCAGCGCCACTCAGACAGGGATCACCGAGCAGTACTTC. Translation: CSATQTGITEQYF.

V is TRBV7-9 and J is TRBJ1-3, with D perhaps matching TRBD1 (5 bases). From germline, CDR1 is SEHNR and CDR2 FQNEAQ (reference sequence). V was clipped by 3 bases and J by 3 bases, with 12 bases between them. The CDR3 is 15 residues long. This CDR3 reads CASSFSGLDGNTIYF. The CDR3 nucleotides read TGTGCCAGCAGCTTCTCAGGGTTAGATGGAAACACCATATATTTT.

CDR3 residues: CASCTGTETQYF. The CDR3 region has the DNA TGTGCCAGCTGTACCGGGACGGAGACGCAGTATTTT. The chain couples TRBV6-2 or TRBV6-3 to TRBJ2-3, with D perhaps assigned TRBD1 or TRBD2 (5 bases each). V was trimmed by 8 bases and J by 9 bases, leaving 15 bases between them. Germline V gene lookup returns CDR1 MNHEY and CDR2 SVGEGT. This CDR3 has 12 residues.

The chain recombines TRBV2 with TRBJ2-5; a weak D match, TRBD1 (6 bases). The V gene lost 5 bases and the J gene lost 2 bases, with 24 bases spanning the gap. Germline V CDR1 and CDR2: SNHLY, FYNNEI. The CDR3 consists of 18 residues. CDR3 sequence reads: CASSRQAGSFFGQETQYF. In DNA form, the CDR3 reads TGTGCCAGCAGTAGACAGGCCGGATCCTTTTTCGGGCAAGAGACCCAGTACTTC.

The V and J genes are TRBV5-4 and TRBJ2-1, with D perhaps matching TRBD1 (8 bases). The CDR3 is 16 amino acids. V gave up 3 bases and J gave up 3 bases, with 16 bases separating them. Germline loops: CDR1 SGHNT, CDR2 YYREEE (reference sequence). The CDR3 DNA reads TGTGCCAGCAGCTGGGGGGGACAGGTATGCTACAATGAGCAGTTCTTC. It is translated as CASSWGGQVCYNEQFF.

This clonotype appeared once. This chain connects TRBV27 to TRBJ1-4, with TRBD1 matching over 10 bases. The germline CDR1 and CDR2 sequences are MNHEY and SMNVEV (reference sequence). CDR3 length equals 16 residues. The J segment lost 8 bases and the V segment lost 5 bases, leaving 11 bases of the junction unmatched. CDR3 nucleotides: TGTGCCAGCAGTGTGACCGGGACAGGGGTTTGGGAAAAACTGTTTTTT. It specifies CASSVTGTGVWEKLFF.

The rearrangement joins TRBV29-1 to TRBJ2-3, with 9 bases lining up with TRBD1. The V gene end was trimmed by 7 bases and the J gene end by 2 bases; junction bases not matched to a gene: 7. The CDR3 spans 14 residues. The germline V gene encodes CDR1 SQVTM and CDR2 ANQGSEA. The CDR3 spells CSAETGGSTDTQYF. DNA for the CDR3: TGCAGCGCTGAGACAGGGGGGTCCACAGATACGCAGTATTTT.